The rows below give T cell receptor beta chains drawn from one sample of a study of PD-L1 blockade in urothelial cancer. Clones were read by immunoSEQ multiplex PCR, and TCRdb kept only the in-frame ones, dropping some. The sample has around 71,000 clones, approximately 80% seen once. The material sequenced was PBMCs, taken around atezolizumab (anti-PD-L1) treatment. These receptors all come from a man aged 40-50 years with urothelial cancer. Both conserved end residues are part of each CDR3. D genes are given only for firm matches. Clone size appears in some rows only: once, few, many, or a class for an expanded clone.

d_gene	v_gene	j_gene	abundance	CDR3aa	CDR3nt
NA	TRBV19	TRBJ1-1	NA	CASSRGTGYTEAFF	TGTGCCAGTAGTCGAGGCACCGGGTACACTGAAGCTTTCTTT
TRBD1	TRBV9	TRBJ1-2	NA	CASSGGQGTRHTF	TGTGCCAGCAGCGGGGGACAGGGGACGCGTCACACCTTC
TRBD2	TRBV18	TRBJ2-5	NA	CASLGEGQETQYF	TGTGCCAGCCTAGGGGAGGGGCAAGAGACCCAGTACTTC
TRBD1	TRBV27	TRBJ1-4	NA	CASSNRGPGEKLFF	TGTGCCAGCAGTAACAGGGGGCCTGGCGAAAAACTGTTTTTT
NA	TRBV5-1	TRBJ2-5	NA	CASRSSGYDQETQYF	TGCGCCAGCCGAAGTAGCGGATACGATCAAGAGACCCAGTACTTC
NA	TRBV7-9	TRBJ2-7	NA	CASSSHGSTYEQYF	TGTGCCAGCAGCTCCCACGGGTCCACCTACGAGCAGTACTTC
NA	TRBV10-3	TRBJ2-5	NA	CANGRVQETQYF	TGTGCCAACGGTCGGGTCCAAGAGACCCAGTACTTC
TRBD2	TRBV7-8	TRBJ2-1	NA	CASSANPGTGLAASYNEQFF	TGTGCCAGCAGCGCAAATCCCGGGACGGGACTAGCGGCCTCCTACAATGAGCAGTTCTTC
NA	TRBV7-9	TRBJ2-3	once	CASSSRTSGPSDTQYF	TGTGCCAGCAGCTCCCGGACTTCAGGACCGTCAGATACGCAGTATTTT
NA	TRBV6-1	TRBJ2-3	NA	CASSEVSHLTSTDTQYF	TGTGCCAGCAGTGAAGTAAGTCACCTGACTAGCACAGATACGCAGTATTTT
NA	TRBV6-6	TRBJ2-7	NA	CASSYSDEQYF	TGTGCCAGCAGTTATTCTGACGAGCAGTACTTC
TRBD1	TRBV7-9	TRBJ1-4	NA	CASSPGTGGEKLFF	TGTGCCAGCAGCCCCGGGACAGGGGGGGAAAAACTGTTTTTT
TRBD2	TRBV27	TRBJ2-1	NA	CASSSQLANEQFF	TGTGCCAGCAGTTCCCAACTAGCGAATGAGCAGTTCTTC
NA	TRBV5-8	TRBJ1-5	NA	CASSTRAFNQPQHF	TGTGCCAGCAGCACGCGGGCTTTCAATCAGCCCCAGCATTTT
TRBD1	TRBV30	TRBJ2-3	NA	CAWSGTGADTQYF	TGTGCCTGGAGTGGGACAGGGGCAGATACGCAGTATTTT
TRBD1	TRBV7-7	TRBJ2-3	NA	CASSATGGVKDTQYF	TGTGCTAGCAGCGCTACAGGGGGCGTTAAAGATACGCAGTATTTT
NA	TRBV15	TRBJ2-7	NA	CATSKERARDSYEQYF	TGTGCCACCAGCAAGGAACGGGCCAGGGACTCCTACGAGCAGTACTTC
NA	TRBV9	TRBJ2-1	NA	CASSVSSGLQFF	TGTGCCAGCAGCGTCAGCAGCGGACTTCAGTTCTTC
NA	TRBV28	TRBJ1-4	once	CASSSREGTPATNEKLFF	TGTGCCAGCAGTTCCCGCGAGGGGACACCTGCAACTAATGAAAAACTGTTTTTT
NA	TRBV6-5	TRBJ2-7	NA	CASSYRDSNEQYF	TGTGCCAGCAGTTACCGGGACTCCAACGAGCAGTACTTC
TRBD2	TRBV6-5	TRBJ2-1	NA	CASRGLAGEQFF	TGTGCCAGCAGAGGACTAGCGGGTGAGCAGTTCTTC
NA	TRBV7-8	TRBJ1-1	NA	CASSLIQDGTEAFF	TGTGCCAGCAGCTTAATCCAGGATGGCACTGAAGCTTTCTTT
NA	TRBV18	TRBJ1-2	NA	CASSPGLDYYGYTF	TGTGCCAGCTCACCTGGTCTAGATTATTATGGCTACACCTTC
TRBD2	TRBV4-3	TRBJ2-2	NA	CASSQEVGSGTLSGELFF	TGCGCCAGCAGCCAAGAGGTCGGTAGCGGGACCCTGTCCGGGGAGCTGTTTTTT
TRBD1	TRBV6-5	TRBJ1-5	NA	CASSTGTGGQPQHF	TGTGCCAGCAGTACCGGGACAGGAGGTCAGCCCCAGCATTTT
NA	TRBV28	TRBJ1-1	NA	CASSLLGQNEAFF	TGTGCCAGCAGTTTATTGGGGCAAAATGAAGCTTTCTTT
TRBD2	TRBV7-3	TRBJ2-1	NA	CASSPQRGDYNEQFF	TGTGCCAGCAGCCCCCAGCGGGGGGACTACAATGAGCAGTTCTTC
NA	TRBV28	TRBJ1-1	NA	CASSLQTNTEAFF	TGTGCCAGCAGTTTACAGACAAACACTGAAGCTTTCTTT
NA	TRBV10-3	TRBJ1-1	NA	CAISEPTGNTEAFF	TGTGCCATCAGTGAGCCGACAGGGAACACTGAAGCTTTCTTT
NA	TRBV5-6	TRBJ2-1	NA	CASSLPGSNEQFF	TGTGCCAGCAGCTTACCGGGATCCAATGAGCAGTTCTTC
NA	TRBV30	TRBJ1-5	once	CAWSLLPGMDQPQHF	TGTGCCTGGAGTCTTCTACCGGGGATGGATCAGCCCCAGCATTTT
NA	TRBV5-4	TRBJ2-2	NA	CASSLEKGGFPNTGELFF	TGTGCCAGCAGCTTGGAGAAAGGGGGTTTCCCTAACACCGGGGAGCTGTTTTTT
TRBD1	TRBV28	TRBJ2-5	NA	CASSLGPNLDRGETQYF	TGTGCCAGCAGTTTGGGCCCCAATCTGGACAGGGGAGAGACCCAGTACTTC
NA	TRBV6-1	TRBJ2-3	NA	CASSGGQLDTQYF	TGTGCCAGCAGTGGCGGACAGTTGGATACGCAGTATTTT
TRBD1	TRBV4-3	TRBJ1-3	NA	CASSQVFGQGDTIYF	TGCGCCAGCAGCCAAGTTTTCGGACAGGGGGACACCATATATTTT
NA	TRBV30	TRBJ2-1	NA	CAWTEGSYNEQFF	TGTGCCTGGACAGAGGGTTCCTACAATGAGCAGTTCTTC
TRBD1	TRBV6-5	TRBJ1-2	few	CASSYSVRGMGGYTF	TGTGCCAGCAGTTACTCGGTCAGGGGGATGGGTGGCTACACCTTC
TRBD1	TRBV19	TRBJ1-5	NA	CASSTQGWGDQPQHF	TGTGCCAGTAGTACACAGGGGTGGGGGGATCAGCCCCAGCATTTT
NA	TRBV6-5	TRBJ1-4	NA	CASSRGRDNEKLFF	TGTGCCAGCAGTAGGGGCCGAGATAATGAAAAACTGTTTTTT
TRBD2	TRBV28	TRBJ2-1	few	CASSRYASGTYNEQFF	TGTGCCAGCAGTCGATACGCTAGCGGTACCTACAATGAGCAGTTCTTC
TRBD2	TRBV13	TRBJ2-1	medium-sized	CASSSGTSWAHNEQFF	TGTGCCAGCAGCTCCGGGACTAGCTGGGCCCACAATGAGCAGTTCTTC